This T cell receptor beta chain was observed in a study of T cells after yellow fever vaccination. About the research overall: SMART-Seq v4 Ultra Low Input handled preparation of low-cell-number fractions.

Germline CDR1 is MNHEY and CDR2 is SVGAGI. V lost 6 bases, J lost 7 bases, and 16 bases stayed unmatched. The CDR3 spans 17 residues. This clonotype was observed a handful of times. The antigen remains unidentified. Broader study findings: Secondary responses were weaker yet peaked faster, day 5 versus 15. Reappearance after the booster was seen for most primary-vaccination clones, at 95% to 96% CD4 and around 90% CD8. Clonotypes appearing in both CD4 and CD8 compartments existed, and their share was small.

TCRdb re-derived calls from the 5' RACE reads in MiXCR, one entry per CDR3 protein. This table holds some 350,000 distinct CDR3 sequences, about 4% found once. This sequence was found in a young man who received the YFV17D yellow fever vaccine. Sequenced material: PBMCs, taken 5 days after the yellow fever booster vaccination. The rearrangement joins TRBV6-5 to TRBJ2-2; TRBD1 agrees at 8 bases. Here the CDR3 reads CASRPKVDRARDGELFF. The CDR3 nucleotides read TGTGCCAGCAGACCCAAGGTGGACAGGGCCCGCGACGGGGAGCTGTTTTTT.